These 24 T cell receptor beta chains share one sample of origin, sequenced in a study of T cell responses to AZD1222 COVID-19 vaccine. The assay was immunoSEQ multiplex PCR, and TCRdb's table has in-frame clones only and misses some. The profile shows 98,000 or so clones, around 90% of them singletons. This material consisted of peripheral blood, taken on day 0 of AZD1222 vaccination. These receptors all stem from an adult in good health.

The CDR3 sequence is CAWSVLVWGSGNTIYF. The CDR3 DNA is TGTGCCTGGAGTGTATTGGTTTGGGGGTCTGGAAACACCATATATTTT. V gene TRBV30 combines with J gene TRBJ1-3, with TRBD1 as a possible D gene (5 bases). Germline assignment: CDR1 GTSNPN and CDR2 SVGIG (reference sequence). The CDR3 has 16 residues. Trimming removed 0 bases at V and 1 base at J, with 13 bases between. The full variable domain, with the rest looked up from reference TRBV30 and TRBJ1-3, is SQTIHQWPATLVQPVGSPLSLECTVEGTSNPNLYWYRQAAGRGLQLLFYSVGIGQISSEVPQNLSASRPQDRQFILSSKKLLLSDSGFYLCAWSVLVWGSGNTIYFGEGSWLTVV.

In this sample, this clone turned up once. The chain's CDR3 is CASSSGGVGAKNIQYF. The CDR3, as DNA: TGTGCCAGCAGCTCCGGCGGGGTGGGAGCCAAAAACATTCAGTACTTC. The V and J genes are TRBV7-7 and TRBJ2-4, with D possibly TRBD2 on 6 matching bases. Trimming left V 4 bases short and J 0 bases short, with 13 bases between. This CDR3 has 16 amino acids. Germline values: CDR1 SSHAT, CDR2 FNYEAQ (reference sequence).

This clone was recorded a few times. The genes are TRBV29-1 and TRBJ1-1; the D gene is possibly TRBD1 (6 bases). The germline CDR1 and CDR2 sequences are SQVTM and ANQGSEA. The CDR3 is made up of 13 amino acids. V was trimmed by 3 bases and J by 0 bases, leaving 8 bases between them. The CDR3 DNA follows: TGCAGCGTTGACAGGGGACTGAACACTGAAGCTTTCTTT. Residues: CSVDRGLNTEAFF. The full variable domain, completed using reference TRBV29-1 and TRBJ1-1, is SAVISQKPSRDICQRGTSLTIQCQVDSQVTMMFWYRQQPGQSLTLIATANQGSEATYESGFVIDKFPISRPNLTFSTLTVSNMSPEDSSIYLCSVDRGLNTEAFFGQGTRLTVV.

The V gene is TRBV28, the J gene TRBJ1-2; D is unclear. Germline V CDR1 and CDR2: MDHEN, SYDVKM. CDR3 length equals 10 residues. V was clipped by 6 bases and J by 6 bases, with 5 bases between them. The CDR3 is CASSQNGYTF. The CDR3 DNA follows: TGTGCCAGCAGCCAGAATGGCTACACCTTC.

DNA for the CDR3: TGTGCCAGTAGTATAGATCTGCTTAGAGACAGCCATTATAGCAATCAGCCCCAGCATTTT. Translating it yields CASSIDLLRDSHYSNQPQHF. The chain combines TRBV19 with TRBJ1-5, with D tentatively TRBD1 (5 bases). V was pared by 0 bases and J by 0 bases, with 21 bases between. The CDR3 length is 20 residues. Germline lookup yields CDR1 LNHDA and CDR2 SQIVND (reference sequence).

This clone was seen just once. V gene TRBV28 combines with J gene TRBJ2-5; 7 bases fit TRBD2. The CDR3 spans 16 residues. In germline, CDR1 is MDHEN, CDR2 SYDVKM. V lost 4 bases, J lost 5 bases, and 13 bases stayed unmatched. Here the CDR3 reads CASSSSLTSSRETQYF. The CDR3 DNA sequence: TGTGCCAGCAGTTCTTCATTGACTAGCAGTAGGGAGACCCAGTACTTC.

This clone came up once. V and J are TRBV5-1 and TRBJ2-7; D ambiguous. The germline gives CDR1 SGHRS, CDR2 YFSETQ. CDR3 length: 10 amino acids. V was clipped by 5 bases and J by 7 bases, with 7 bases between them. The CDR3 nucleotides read TGCGCCAGCAGGGATACGGAGCAGTACTTC. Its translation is CASRDTEQYF.

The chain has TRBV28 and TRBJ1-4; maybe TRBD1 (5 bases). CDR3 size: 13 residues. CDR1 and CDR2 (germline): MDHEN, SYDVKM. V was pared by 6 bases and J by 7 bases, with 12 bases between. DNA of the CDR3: TGTGCCAGCAGCCGGTCGGGGGTTGAAAAACTGTTTTTT. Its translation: CASSRSGVEKLFF.

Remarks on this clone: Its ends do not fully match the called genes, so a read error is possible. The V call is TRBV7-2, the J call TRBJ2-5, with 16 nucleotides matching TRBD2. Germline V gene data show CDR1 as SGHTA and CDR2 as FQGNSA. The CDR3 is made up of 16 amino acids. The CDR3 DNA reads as TGTGCCAGCAGCTTAGGGGCCGGGACTAGCGGGGGGGTCTTTAACTTC. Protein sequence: CASSLGAGTSGGVFNF.

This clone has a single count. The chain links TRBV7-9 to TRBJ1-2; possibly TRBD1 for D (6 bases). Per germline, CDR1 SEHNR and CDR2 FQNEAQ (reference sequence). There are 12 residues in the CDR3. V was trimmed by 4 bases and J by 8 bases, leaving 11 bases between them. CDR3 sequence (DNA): TGTGCCAGCAGCTCCACAGGGTACGGCTACACCTTC. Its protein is CASSSTGYGYTF.

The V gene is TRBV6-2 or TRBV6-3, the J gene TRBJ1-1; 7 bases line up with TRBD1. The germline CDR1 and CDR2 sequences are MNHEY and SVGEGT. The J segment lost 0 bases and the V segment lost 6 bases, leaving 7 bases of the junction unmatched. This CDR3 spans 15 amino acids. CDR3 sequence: CASSPPTGLNTEAFF. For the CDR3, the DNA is TGTGCCAGCAGCCCCCCGACAGGGCTGAACACTGAAGCTTTCTTT.

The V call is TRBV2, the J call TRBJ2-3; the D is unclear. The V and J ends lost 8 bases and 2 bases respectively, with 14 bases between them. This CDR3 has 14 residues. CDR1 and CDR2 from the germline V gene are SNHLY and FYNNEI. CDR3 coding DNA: TGTGCCAGCTGTCCTAACGTCTACACAGATACGCAGTATTTT. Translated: CASCPNVYTDTQYF.

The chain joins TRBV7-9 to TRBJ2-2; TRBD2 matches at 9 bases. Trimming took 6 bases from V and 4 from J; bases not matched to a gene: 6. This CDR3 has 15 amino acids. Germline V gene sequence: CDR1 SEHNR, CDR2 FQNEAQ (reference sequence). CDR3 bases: TGTGCCAGCAGGGTAGCGGGGGCCACCACCGGGGAGCTGTTTTTT. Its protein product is CASRVAGATTGELFF. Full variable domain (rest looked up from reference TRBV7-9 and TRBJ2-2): DTGVSQNPRHKITKRGQNVTFRCDPISEHNRLYWYRQTLGQGPEFLTYFQNEAQLEKSRLLSDRFSAERPKGSFSTLEIQRTEQGDSAMYLCASRVAGATTGELFFGEGSRLTVL.

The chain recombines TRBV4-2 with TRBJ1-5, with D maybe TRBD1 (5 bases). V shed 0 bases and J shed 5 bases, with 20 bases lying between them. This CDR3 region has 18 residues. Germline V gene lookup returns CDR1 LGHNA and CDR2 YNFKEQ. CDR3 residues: CASSQDITAGSRHQPQHF. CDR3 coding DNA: TGTGCCAGCAGCCAAGATATAACGGCAGGGAGCCGCCATCAGCCCCAGCATTTT.

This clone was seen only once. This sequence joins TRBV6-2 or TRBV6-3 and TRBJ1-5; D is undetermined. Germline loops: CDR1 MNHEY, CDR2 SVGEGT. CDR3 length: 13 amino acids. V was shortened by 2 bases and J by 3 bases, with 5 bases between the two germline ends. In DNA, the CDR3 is TGTGCCAGCAGTTACAGGTCCAATCAGCCCCAGCATTTT. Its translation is CASSYRSNQPQHF.

The CDR3 loop is CASSKQGARDSPLHF. The CDR3 DNA reads as TGTGCCAGCAGTAAACAGGGGGCACGGGATTCACCCCTCCACTTT. The chain has TRBV6-5 and TRBJ1-6, with 9 positions matching TRBD1. Germline CDR1 is MNHEY and CDR2 is SVGAGI. The CDR3 spans 15 residues. V lost 5 bases to trimming and J lost 8 bases; unmatched junction nucleotides: 7.

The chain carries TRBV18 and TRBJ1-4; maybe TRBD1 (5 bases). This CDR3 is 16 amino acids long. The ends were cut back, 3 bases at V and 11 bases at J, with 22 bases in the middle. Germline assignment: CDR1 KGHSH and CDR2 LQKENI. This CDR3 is CASSPGAGHGRRKLFF. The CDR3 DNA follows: TGTGCCAGCTCACCCGGAGCGGGGCATGGGAGAAGGAAACTGTTTTTT.

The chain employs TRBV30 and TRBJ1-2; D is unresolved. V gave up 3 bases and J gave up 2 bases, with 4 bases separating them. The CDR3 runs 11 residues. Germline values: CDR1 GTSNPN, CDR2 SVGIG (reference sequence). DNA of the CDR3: TGTGCCTGGAGGCAGAACTATGGCTACACCTTC. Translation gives CAWRQNYGYTF.

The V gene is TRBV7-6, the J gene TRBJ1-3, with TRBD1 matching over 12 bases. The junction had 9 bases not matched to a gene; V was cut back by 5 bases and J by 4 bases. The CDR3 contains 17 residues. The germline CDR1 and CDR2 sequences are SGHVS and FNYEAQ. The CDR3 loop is CASSPSGTGGIGNTIYF. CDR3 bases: TGTGCCAGCAGCCCGTCCGGGACAGGGGGCATCGGAAACACCATATATTTT. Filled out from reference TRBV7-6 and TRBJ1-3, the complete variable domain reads GAGVSQSPRYKVTKRGQDVALRCDPISGHVSLYWYRQALGQGPEFLTYFNYEAQQDKSGLPNDRFSAERPEGSISTLTIQRTEQRDSAMYRCASSPSGTGGIGNTIYFGEGSWLTVV.

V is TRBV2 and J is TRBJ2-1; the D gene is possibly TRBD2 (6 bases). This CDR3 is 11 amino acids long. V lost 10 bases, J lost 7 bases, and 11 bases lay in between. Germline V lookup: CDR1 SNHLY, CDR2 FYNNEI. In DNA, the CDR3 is TGTGCCACGGAGGGCAGGAATGAGCAGTTCTTC. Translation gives CATEGRNEQFF.

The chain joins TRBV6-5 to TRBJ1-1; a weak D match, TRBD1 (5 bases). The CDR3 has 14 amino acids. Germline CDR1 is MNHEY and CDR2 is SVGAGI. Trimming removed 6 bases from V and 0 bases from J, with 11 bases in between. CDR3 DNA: TGTGCCAGCAGAGTGACAGCGCTGAACACTGAAGCTTTCTTT. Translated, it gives CASRVTALNTEAFF.

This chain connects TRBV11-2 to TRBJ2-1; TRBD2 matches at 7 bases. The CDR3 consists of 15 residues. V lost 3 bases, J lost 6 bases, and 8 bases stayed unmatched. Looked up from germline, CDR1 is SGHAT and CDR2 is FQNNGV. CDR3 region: CASSFTSGERNEQFF. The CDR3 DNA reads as TGTGCCAGCAGCTTTACGAGCGGGGAACGCAATGAGCAGTTCTTC.

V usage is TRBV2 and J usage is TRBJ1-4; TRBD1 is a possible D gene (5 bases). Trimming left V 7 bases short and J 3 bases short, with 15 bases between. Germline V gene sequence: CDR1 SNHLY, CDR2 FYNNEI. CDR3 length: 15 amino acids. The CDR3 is CASIEGGAANEKLFF. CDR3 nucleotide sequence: TGTGCCAGCATCGAGGGAGGGGCTGCTAATGAAAAACTGTTTTTT. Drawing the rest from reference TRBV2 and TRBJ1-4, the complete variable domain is EPEVTQTPSHQVTQMGQEVILRCVPISNHLYFYWYRQILGQKVEFLVSFYNNEISEKSEIFDDQFSVERPDGSNFTLKIRSTKLEDSAMYFCASIEGGAANEKLFFGSGTQLSVL.

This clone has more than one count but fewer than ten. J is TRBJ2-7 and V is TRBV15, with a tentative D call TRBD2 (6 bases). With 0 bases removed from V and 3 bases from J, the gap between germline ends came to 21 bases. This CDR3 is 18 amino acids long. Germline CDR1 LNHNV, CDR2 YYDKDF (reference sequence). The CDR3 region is CATSRDAASAILGYEQYF. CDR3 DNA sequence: TGTGCCACCAGCAGAGATGCGGCTAGCGCCATCCTGGGCTACGAGCAGTACTTC.